The rows below give T cell receptor beta chains drawn from one sample of a study of CD4 T cells in relation to SARS-CoV-2 and coronaviruses. The method was immunoSEQ multiplex PCR; TCRdb's version includes in-frame clones alone and lacks a portion of them. The sample includes about 22,000 clones, under 85% of them seen just once. No antigen has been assigned to these receptors. What was sequenced was CD4+ T cells from PBMCs, cultured in vitro. All receptors come from a human donor in good health. Each CDR3 is given with its conserved first and last residue. A D gene is named only where the DNA matches it firmly. The size field is filled for only some rows; it gives once, few, many or a size class.

>-|-|TRBJ1-2|TRBV3-1/TRBV3-2
CASSRNPQGYNYGYTF
TGTGCCAGCAGCCGGAACCCGCAGGGATATAACTATGGCTACACCTTC
>-|-|TRBJ1-1|TRBV19
CASSPHGAPVAFF
TGTGCCAGTAGTCCCCACGGGGCCCCGGTTGCTTTCTTT
>-|-|TRBJ2-2|TRBV29-1
CSVGPANTGELFF
TGCAGCGTTGGACCCGCGAACACCGGGGAGCTGTTTTTT
>TRBD2|-|TRBJ2-1|TRBV2
CASTPLAGGPINEQFF
TGTGCCAGCACTCCCTTAGCGGGAGGGCCAATCAATGAGCAGTTCTTC
>TRBD1|-|TRBJ2-5|TRBV5-1
CASSLAAGGAETQYF
TGCGCCAGCAGCTTGGCCGCAGGGGGAGCGGAGACCCAGTACTTC
>TRBD1|-|TRBJ2-1|TRBV5-1
CASTQANRGNWLGVNNEQFF
TGCGCCAGCACCCAGGCGAACAGGGGGAATTGGCTAGGTGTCAACAATGAGCAGTTCTTC
>TRBD2|-|TRBJ2-7|TRBV2
CASRGIAGGAAYEQYF
TGTGCCAGCAGGGGGATAGCGGGAGGGGCAGCCTACGAGCAGTACTTC
>-|-|TRBJ2-3|TRBV29-1
CSAGLRGITDTQYF
TGCAGCGCGGGACTCCGGGGGATTACAGATACGCAGTATTTT
>TRBD1|-|TRBJ1-1|TRBV7-9
CASGDRGRNTEAFF
TGTGCCAGCGGCGACAGGGGGCGGAACACTGAAGCTTTCTTT
>-|-|TRBJ1-4|TRBV4-2
CASSQDRREKLFF
TGTGCCAGCAGCCAAGACAGACGGGAAAAACTGTTTTTT
>TRBD1|-|TRBJ1-1|TRBV12-3/TRBV12-4
CASSTGDPEAFF
TGTGCCAGCAGTACAGGGGACCCTGAAGCTTTCTTT
>TRBD1|-|TRBJ1-3|TRBV19
CASRPRTGDPRGGNTIYF
TGTGCCAGTAGACCCCGGACAGGGGATCCGCGGGGTGGAAACACCATATATTTT
>-|-|TRBJ2-3|TRBV6-5
CASSPEGPPDTQYF
TGTGCCAGCAGTCCAGAGGGGCCCCCAGATACGCAGTATTTT
>TRBD2|-|TRBJ2-2|TRBV24-1
CATTQGSGTGELFF
TGTGCCACCACCCAGGGTAGCGGGACCGGGGAGCTGTTTTTT
>-|-|TRBJ2-6|TRBV7-3
CASSAEGRRGANVLTF
TGTGCCAGCAGCGCCGAGGGGCGCCGTGGGGCCAACGTCCTGACTTTC
>-|few|TRBJ1-6|TRBV6-5
CASSYSSQASNSPLHF
TGTGCCAGCAGTTACTCGTCTCAGGCCAGCAATTCACCCCTCCACTTT
>TRBD2|-|TRBJ2-1|TRBV2
CASSDSASGFNEQFF
TGTGCCAGCAGTGACTCGGCTAGCGGATTCAATGAGCAGTTCTTC
>-|few|TRBJ2-7|TRBV2
CASRDGGLGQYF
TGTGCCAGCAGGGACGGTGGACTTGGGCAGTACTTC
>TRBD1|-|TRBJ1-5|TRBV25-1
CASSGDRGAGQPQHF
TGTGCCAGCAGTGGAGACAGGGGAGCGGGGCAGCCCCAGCATTTT
>TRBD2|few|TRBJ2-1|TRBV4-1
CASSQEWATSRKDNEQFF
TGCGCCAGCAGCCAAGAATGGGCGACTAGCAGAAAGGACAATGAGCAGTTCTTC
>-|-|TRBJ1-1|TRBV2
CASISGTMWMNTEAFF
TGTGCCAGCATCTCCGGGACCATGTGGATGAACACTGAAGCTTTCTTT
>-|-|TRBJ1-4|TRBV7-9
CASSLVDLGGEKLFF
TGTGCCAGCAGCTTAGTGGACCTAGGCGGTGAAAAACTGTTTTTT
>TRBD1|-|TRBJ2-7|TRBV5-1
CASSKSGTGPYEQYF
TGCGCCAGCAGCAAGTCCGGGACAGGGCCCTACGAGCAGTACTTC
>-|-|TRBJ2-5|TRBV5-4
CASSLIQGGETQYF
TGTGCCAGCAGCCTAATACAGGGCGGGGAGACCCAGTACTTC
>-|-|TRBJ1-4|TRBV5-5
CASSWGLSNEKLFF
TGTGCCAGCAGCTGGGGACTATCTAATGAAAAACTGTTTTTT
>-|few|TRBJ1-5|TRBV19
CASRGTNNQPQHF
TGTGCCAGTAGAGGGACAAACAATCAGCCCCAGCATTTT
>-|-|TRBJ2-5|TRBV7-7
CASSAPGETQYF
TGTGCCAGCAGCGCCCCGGGAGAGACCCAGTACTTC